The 21 T cell receptor beta chains below all came from one sample that was sequenced in a study of blood T cell repertoires in COVID-19. Repertoires were generated with immunoSEQ multiplex PCR, while TCRdb's copy carries only in-frame clones and drops some. The sample comprises several thousand clones, 86% of which are singletons, and around 17% rests with the top ten. Sequenced sample: peripheral blood. These receptors were taken from a human donor in a cohort sampled during active COVID-19.

This chain uses TRBV5-1 with TRBJ2-2, with 13 bases fitting TRBD2. With 4 bases clipped from V and 5 bases from J, the junction kept 8 bases outside the gene matches. This CDR3 comprises 17 residues. Per germline, CDR1 SGHRS and CDR2 YFSETQ. CDR3 sequence reads: CASSILAGGPRTGELFF. The DNA for the CDR3 is TGCGCCAGCAGCATACTAGCGGGGGGGCCGCGGACCGGGGAGCTGTTTTTT.

The chain employs TRBV25-1 and TRBJ2-5, with D possibly matching TRBD2 (7 bases). Trimming pared 4 bases from V and 2 bases from J, leaving 17 bases between. The germline V gene encodes CDR1 MGHDK and CDR2 SYGVNS. CDR3 length: 16 amino acids. The CDR3 bases are TGTGCCAGCAGTGCAAGGGGGGGGAAGGCTCAAGAGACCCAGTACTTC. Translating gives CASSARGGKAQETQYF. Using reference TRBV25-1 and TRBJ2-5 for the parts outside the CDR3, the full variable domain is EADIYQTPRYLVIGTGKKITLECSQTMGHDKMYWYQQDPGMELHLIHYSYGVNSTEKGDLSSESTVSRIRTEHFPLTLESARPSHTSQYLCASSARGGKAQETQYFGPGTRLLVL.

J is TRBJ2-3 and V is TRBV7-9; 11 nucleotides agree with TRBD2. After removal of 0 bases from V and 4 bases from J, the junction contained 6 bases not matched to a gene. Per the germline V gene, CDR1 is SEHNR and CDR2 is FQNEAQ (reference sequence). The CDR3 is made up of 17 amino acids. The CDR3 protein is CASSLAQTSGGADTQYF. CDR3 nucleotide sequence: TGTGCCAGCAGCTTAGCCCAAACTAGCGGGGGAGCAGATACGCAGTATTTT.

This clone was seen more than once but under ten times. The V call is TRBV5-1, the J call TRBJ1-6; D perhaps matches TRBD1 (5 bases). The CDR3 extends over 14 amino acids. The V gene lost 0 bases and the J gene lost 9 bases, with 10 bases spanning the gap. Germline V gene lookup returns CDR1 SGHRS and CDR2 YFSETQ. CDR3 coding DNA: TGCGCCAGCAGCTTGGCCGGGGGGAGTTCACCCCTCCACTTT. It yields the protein CASSLAGGSSPLHF.

The V gene is TRBV7-2, the J gene TRBJ2-7, with 11 bases that match TRBD2. Trimming at V came to 5 bases and at J to 3 bases, leaving 9 bases not matched to a gene. The CDR3 is made up of 16 amino acids. CDR1 and CDR2 from the germline V gene are SGHTA and FQGNSA. CDR3 sequence: CASSTLLAGALYEQYF. The CDR3 coding sequence is TGTGCCAGCAGCACTTTACTAGCGGGGGCTCTCTACGAGCAGTACTTC.

The CDR3 protein is CASSLQGFQPQHF. DNA for the CDR3: TGCGCCAGCAGCTTGCAGGGGTTCCAGCCCCAGCATTTT. V usage is TRBV5-1 and J usage is TRBJ1-5; maybe TRBD1 (6 bases). Trimming cost V 1 base and J 7 bases, with 9 bases left between them. The CDR3 covers 13 residues. Germline V gene sequence: CDR1 SGHRS, CDR2 YFSETQ.

The chain employs TRBV3-1 (or the pseudogene TRBV3-2) and TRBJ2-7, with 8 bases lining up with TRBD1. The germline V gene has CDR1 LGHDT and CDR2 YNNKEL (reference sequence). This CDR3 region has 15 residues. Trimming cost V 1 base and J 2 bases; bases outside gene matches: 4. The CDR3 here is CASSQAPGQAYEQYF. CDR3 nucleotides: TGTGCCAGCAGCCAAGCCCCGGGACAGGCCTACGAGCAGTACTTC.

This chain joins TRBV10-1 and TRBJ1-2, with D possibly being TRBD1 (5 bases). V lost 0 bases and J lost 8, with 10 bases in between. Germline CDR1 WNHNN, CDR2 SYGVQD (reference sequence). This CDR3 comprises 13 residues. The CDR3 reads CASSESPGQGYTF. The CDR3 region has the DNA TGCGCCAGCAGTGAGTCCCCAGGGCAAGGCTACACCTTC.

This clone has only a few counts. The chain carries TRBV6-5 and TRBJ1-1; TRBD1 aligns across 8 bases. Germline lookup yields CDR1 MNHEY and CDR2 SVGAGI. J was trimmed by 7 bases and V by 4 bases; bases with no gene match: 5. The CDR3 contains 13 residues. For the CDR3, the DNA is TGTGCCAGCAGTTCCCAGGGGGCTATTGAAGCTTTCTTT. As protein: CASSSQGAIEAFF.

The rearrangement links TRBV3-1 (or the pseudogene TRBV3-2) to TRBJ2-3; possible D gene TRBD1, 5 bases. The CDR3 runs to 15 residues. The V and J ends lost 0 bases and 4 bases respectively, with 11 bases between them. Germline values: CDR1 LGHDT, CDR2 YNNKEL (reference sequence). DNA for the CDR3: TGTGCCAGCAGCCAAGAAAAGGGGATGGCAGATACGCAGTATTTT. Its translation is CASSQEKGMADTQYF.

V and J are TRBV4-2 and TRBJ2-2, with 8 bases lining up with TRBD1. The germline V gene encodes CDR1 LGHNA and CDR2 YNFKEQ. This CDR3 is built from 18 residues. Trimming cost V 4 bases and J 6 bases; bases outside gene matches: 16. CDR3 region: CASSPHPATGVDPGELFF. DNA of the CDR3: TGTGCCAGCAGCCCACATCCCGCGACAGGGGTTGATCCCGGGGAGCTGTTTTTT.

This clone has more than one count but fewer than ten. The chain couples TRBV5-6 to TRBJ1-6; perhaps TRBD1 as D (6 bases). Trimming stripped 2 bases from V and 3 bases from J, with 12 bases between. From germline, CDR1 is SGHDT and CDR2 YYEEEE. The CDR3 extends over 16 amino acids. In nucleotides, the CDR3 is TGTGCCAGCAGCTTAGGTCAGGGGTACTATAATTCACCCCTCCACTTT. This sequence encodes CASSLGQGYYNSPLHF. The full variable domain, in which reference TRBV5-6 and TRBJ1-6 provide the parts outside the CDR3, is DAGVTQSPTHLIKTRGQQVTLRCSPKSGHDTVSWYQQALGQGPQFIFQYYEEEERQRGNFPDRFSGHQFPNYSSELNVNALLLGDSALYLCASSLGQGYYNSPLHFGNGTRLTVT.

The chain links TRBV13 to TRBJ2-7; TRBD2 matches at 8 bases. With 5 bases clipped from V and 0 bases from J, the junction kept 9 bases outside the gene matches. The CDR3 loop spans 16 amino acids. Germline-derived CDR1 and CDR2 are PRHDT and FYEKMQ (reference sequence). The CDR3 bases are TGTGCCAGCAGCCCCCCCGGGGGGGAACCCTCCTACGAGCAGTACTTC. It translates to CASSPPGGEPSYEQYF.

The chain links TRBV6-5 to TRBJ1-5, with 8 positions matching TRBD1. Germline CDR1 MNHEY, CDR2 SVGAGI. The CDR3 contains 13 residues. The V and J ends lost 6 bases and 3 bases, in that order; junction bases with no gene match: 1. DNA of the CDR3: TGTGCCAGCAGGACAGGGGCCAATCAGCCCCAGCATTTT. The encoded protein is CASRTGANQPQHF.

This clone was seen more than once but under ten times. The chain joins TRBV5-6 to TRBJ1-1; D unresolved. Trimming cost V 4 bases and J 4 bases, with 14 bases left between them. CDR3 length: 14 residues. In germline, CDR1 is SGHDT, CDR2 YYEEEE. The CDR3 here is CASSHRFRGTEAFF. The CDR3 DNA sequence: TGTGCCAGCAGCCACCGGTTCCGAGGCACTGAAGCTTTCTTT.

This chain connects TRBV5-6 to TRBJ1-2; D is ambiguous. This CDR3 contains 17 residues. Germline CDR1 reads SGHDT; CDR2 reads YYEEEE. V dropped 4 bases and J dropped 0 bases, with 19 bases sitting between them. CDR3 DNA: TGTGCCAGCAGCCCCTCCGGGTCTCATGTGGCTAACTATGGCTACACCTTC. Its translation: CASSPSGSHVANYGYTF.

V is TRBV5-1 and J is TRBJ2-5; 11 bases align to TRBD2. CDR1 is SGHRS, CDR2 YFSETQ, per germline. After removal of 0 bases from V and 5 bases from J, the junction contained 9 bases not matched to a gene. CDR3 length: 17 residues. CDR3 loop: CASSLGFSGGARETQYF. CDR3 in DNA: TGCGCCAGCAGCTTGGGGTTTAGCGGGGGGGCGCGTGAGACCCAGTACTTC.

The chain uses TRBV4-1 and TRBJ1-6; no definite D call. Between the trimmed V and J ends, which lost 4 bases and 9 bases, there was a span of 16 bases. This CDR3 is 15 amino acids long. Germline-derived CDR1 and CDR2 are MGHRA and YSYEKL. Written as DNA, the CDR3 is TGCGCCAGCAGCCCCAGGAGAGAAGGGAGTTCACCCCTCCACTTT. This encodes CASSPRREGSSPLHF.

The chain joins TRBV4-1 to TRBJ2-7; tentatively, D is TRBD2 (7 bases). Per the germline V gene, CDR1 is MGHRA and CDR2 is YSYEKL. The CDR3 loop spans 15 amino acids. The V end was cut by 1 base, the J end by 6 bases, with 16 bases between. The CDR3 DNA reads as TGCGCCAGCAGCCAAGGGTTTGGGGGGGCCGCCGAGCAGTACTTC. Translation: CASSQGFGGAAEQYF.

The V gene is TRBV9, the J gene TRBJ2-2; weak D call: TRBD2 (6 bases). The CDR3 extends over 17 amino acids. Trimming pared 1 base from V and 0 bases from J, leaving 13 bases between. From germline, CDR1 is SGDLS and CDR2 YYNGEE. The CDR3 DNA follows: TGTGCCAGCAGCGTACCGAGAGGCGGGGCGAACACCGGGGAGCTGTTTTTT. Translated: CASSVPRGGANTGELFF.

V usage is TRBV27 and J usage is TRBJ2-5; perhaps TRBD2 as D (7 bases). The V gene lost 5 bases and the J gene lost 4 bases, with 14 bases spanning the gap. This CDR3 has 14 amino acids. Germline CDR1 and CDR2: MNHEY and SMNVEV (reference sequence). The CDR3 here is CASSRGAGGETQYF. CDR3 DNA sequence: TGTGCCAGCAGTCGGGGGGCCGGGGGAGAGACCCAGTACTTC.